The 15 T cell receptor beta chains listed next were all sequenced from one sample in a study of molecular identifiers for immune sequencing clone quantification (dated by TCRdb to between 2018 and 2020). Receptor libraries were prepared by PCR. Data came from a NextSeq 500. TCRdb redid the processing of the public reads, applying fastp at Q25 and MiXCR, and retained in-frame beta chains. All rows with the same CDR3 protein become a single entry with the most common DNA and genes. The sample table lists around 460,000 distinct CDR3 sequences, 25% of them with a count of one. The ten largest clones capture approximately 0.8% of the sample. Sequencing input: naive CD8+ T cells from blood, with Jurkat cell RNA spiked in. Read against the paper, the sample's cell subset or site label means: FACS-sorted CD8+CD4-CCR7+CD45RA+ naive T cells. All receptors derive from a human donor in good health. Some libraries in this study had Jurkat cell RNA spiked in.

This clonotype showed up many times. This rearrangement joins TRBV12-3 or TRBV12-4 to TRBJ2-7; the D gene is possibly TRBD1 (5 bases). The CDR3 is 13 amino acids. V was clipped by 5 bases and J by 2 bases, with 10 bases between them. CDR3 protein: CASSRQLTYEQYF. DNA of the CDR3: TGTGCCAGCAGTAGACAGCTTACCTACGAGCAGTACTTC.

Ten or more counts support this clonotype. V is TRBV12-3 or TRBV12-4 and J is TRBJ2-2, with 7 bases matching TRBD1. CDR3 length: 15 amino acids. V lost 5 bases, J lost 3 bases, and 6 bases stayed unmatched. CDR3: CASSHRDSYTGELFF. The CDR3 nucleotides are TGTGCCAGCAGTCACCGGGACAGTTACACCGGGGAGCTGTTTTTT.

Points on this clonotype: A much larger clonotype is one base distant, so this may be a read error. This chain connects TRBV15 to TRBJ2-3; D remains unclear. The CDR3 totals 17 residues. The germline gives CDR1 LNHNV, CDR2 YYDKDF (reference sequence). The CDR3 loop is CTTSRDHATTSTDTQYF. CDR3 sequence (DNA): TGTACCACCAGCAGAGATCATGCCACAACCAGCACAGATACGCAGTATTTT.

CDR3 sequence: CSARDGTLAYEQYF. For the CDR3, the DNA is TGCAGTGCTAGAGACGGGACGTTGGCCTACGAGCAGTACTTC. This rearrangement joins TRBV20-1 to TRBJ2-7; D may be TRBD1 or TRBD2 (5 bases each). The length of the CDR3 is 14 residues. In germline, CDR1 is DFQATT, CDR2 SNEGSKA (reference sequence). Trimming left V 0 bases short and J 2 bases short, with 11 bases between.

The DNA for the CDR3 is TGTGCCAGCAGCCCACCCGGGGGCGTTAGCACAGATACGCAGTATTTT. As protein: CASSPPGGVSTDTQYF. The genes are TRBV7-9 and TRBJ2-3; D is perhaps TRBD1 or TRBD2 (6 bases each). The CDR3 contains 16 residues. Germline-derived CDR1 and CDR2 are SEHNR and FQNEAQ (reference sequence). The V gene lost 5 bases and the J gene lost 0 bases, with 15 bases spanning the gap.

The genes are TRBV6-1 and TRBJ2-7; perhaps TRBD2 as D (5 bases). Trimming stripped 3 bases from V and 5 bases from J, with 8 bases between. This CDR3 has 12 amino acids. CDR1 and CDR2 (germline): MNHNS, SASEGT. The CDR3 bases are TGTGCCAGCAGTGATTCGGGGAACGAGCAGTACTTC. It translates to CASSDSGNEQYF.

DNA for the CDR3: TGTGCCTGGATTACCGGGACAGGGGGCGGTGAGCAGTTCTTC. As protein: CAWITGTGGGEQFF. The rearrangement uses TRBV30 and TRBJ2-1; 12 bases agree with TRBD1. Looked up from germline, CDR1 is GTSNPN and CDR2 is SVGIG (reference sequence). The CDR3 totals 14 residues. V was clipped by 4 bases and J by 9 bases; unmatched bases: 7.

V is TRBV27 and J is TRBJ2-7, with 12 bases that match TRBD2. CDR3 size: 16 residues. Trimming took 4 bases from V and 4 from J; bases not matched to a gene: 8. Per the germline V gene, CDR1 is MNHEY and CDR2 is SMNVEV (reference sequence). The CDR3 loop reads CASSSRLAGVGYEQYF. Here the CDR3 DNA reads TGTGCCAGCAGTTCCCGACTAGCGGGAGTAGGATACGAGCAGTACTTC.

Regarding this clonotype: A much larger clone lies a single base off, so this may be a read error. The chain carries TRBV20-1 and TRBJ1-5; 10 positions match TRBD1. The CDR3 is made up of 17 amino acids. The V gene's germline CDR1 is DFQATT and CDR2 SNEGSKA (reference sequence). The CDR3 spells CSARSGTGARGKQPQHF. The CDR3 DNA sequence: TGCAGTGCTAGATCCGGGACAGGGGCGAGGGGCAAACAGCCCCAGCATTTT.

This clonotype was detected ten times or more. V gene TRBV19 combines with J gene TRBJ2-5; perhaps TRBD1 as D (6 bases). The CDR3 extends over 14 amino acids. The germline V gene encodes CDR1 LNHDA and CDR2 SQIVND (reference sequence). Trimming left V 9 bases short and J 4 bases short, with 18 bases between. DNA for the CDR3: TGTGCCAGCGCTCCACGTCAGGGGCGAGAGACCCAGTACTTC. Protein product: CASAPRQGRETQYF.

With respect to this clonotype: With a much larger clone just one base away, this may be a read error. This chain links TRBV6-6 with TRBJ2-5; D is possibly TRBD1 (5 bases). There are 18 residues in the CDR3. Germline lookup yields CDR1 MNHNY and CDR2 SVGAGI (reference sequence). CDR3 nucleotides: TGTACCAGCAGTTACTCGAGGACACAGGACATATACCAAGAGACCCAGTACTTC. Encoded protein: CTSSYSRTQDIYQETQYF.

This clonotype appeared a single time. One junction end does not reproduce the germline sequence, and a read error may be involved. The chain employs TRBV24-1 and TRBJ1-1, with D possibly TRBD1 on 5 matching bases. The CDR3 totals 11 residues. Per germline, CDR1 KGHDR and CDR2 SFDVKD. The CDR3 protein is CSTRKGPEAFF. In DNA, the CDR3 is TGTTCCACCAGGAAGGGACCTGAAGCTTTCTTT.

This clonotype came up many times. V is TRBV4-3 and J is TRBJ1-5; D unresolved. This CDR3 is built from 15 residues. The germline V gene encodes CDR1 LGHNA and CDR2 YSLEER. The V gene lost 0 bases and the J gene lost 7 bases, with 13 bases spanning the gap. The CDR3 region has the DNA TGCGCCAGCAGCCAAGATATTTCGAATGGCCAGCCCCAGCATTTT. It is translated as CASSQDISNGQPQHF.

This clonotype was observed a few times. The rearrangement joins TRBV6-6 to TRBJ2-7; possibly TRBD2 for D (5 bases). Deletions cut 7 bases from V and 0 bases from J, with 13 bases between. This CDR3 has 14 amino acids. Germline V lookup: CDR1 MNHNY, CDR2 SVGAGI (reference sequence). The CDR3 is CASKPDSNSYEQYF. CDR3 DNA sequence: TGTGCCAGCAAACCGGACTCTAACTCCTACGAGCAGTACTTC.

With respect to this clonotype: Its ends do not fully match the called genes, so a read error is possible. The V gene is TRBV6-2 or TRBV6-3, the J gene TRBJ1-1; D perhaps matches TRBD1 (6 bases). The CDR3 extends over 14 amino acids. Germline CDR1 MNHEY, CDR2 SVGEGT. The CDR3 protein is CASSPEGGFSEALF. CDR3 DNA sequence: TGTGCCAGCAGTCCCGAAGGGGGTTTTTCTGAAGCTCTCTTT.